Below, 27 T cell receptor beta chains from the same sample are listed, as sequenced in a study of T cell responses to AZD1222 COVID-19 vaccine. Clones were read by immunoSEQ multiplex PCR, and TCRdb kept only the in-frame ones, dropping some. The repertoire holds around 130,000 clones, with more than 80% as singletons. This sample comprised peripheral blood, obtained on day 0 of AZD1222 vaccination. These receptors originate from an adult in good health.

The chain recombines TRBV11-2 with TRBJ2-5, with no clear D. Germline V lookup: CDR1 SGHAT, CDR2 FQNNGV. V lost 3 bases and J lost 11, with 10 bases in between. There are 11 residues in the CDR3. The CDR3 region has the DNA TGTGCCAGCAGCTTTGATACTACTCAGTACTTC. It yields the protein CASSFDTTQYF.

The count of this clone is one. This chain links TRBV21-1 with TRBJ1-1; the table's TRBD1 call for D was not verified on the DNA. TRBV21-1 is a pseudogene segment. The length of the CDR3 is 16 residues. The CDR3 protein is CASSRTGVHWNTEAFF. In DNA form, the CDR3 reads TGTGCCAGCAGCAGAACAGGGGTCCATTGGAACACTGAAGCTTTCTTT.

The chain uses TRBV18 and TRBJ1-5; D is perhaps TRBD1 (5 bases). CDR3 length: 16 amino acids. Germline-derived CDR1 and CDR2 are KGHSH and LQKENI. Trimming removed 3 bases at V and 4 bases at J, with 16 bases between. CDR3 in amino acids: CASSPLPGQINQPQHF. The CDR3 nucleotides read TGTGCCAGCTCACCTCTACCAGGGCAGATAAATCAGCCCCAGCATTTT.

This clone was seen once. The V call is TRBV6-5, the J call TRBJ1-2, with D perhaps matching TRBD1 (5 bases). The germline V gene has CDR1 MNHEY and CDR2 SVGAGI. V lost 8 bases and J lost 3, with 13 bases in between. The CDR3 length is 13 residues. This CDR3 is CASSHGGDYGYTF. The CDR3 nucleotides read TGTGCCAGCTCCCATGGGGGAGACTATGGCTACACCTTC.

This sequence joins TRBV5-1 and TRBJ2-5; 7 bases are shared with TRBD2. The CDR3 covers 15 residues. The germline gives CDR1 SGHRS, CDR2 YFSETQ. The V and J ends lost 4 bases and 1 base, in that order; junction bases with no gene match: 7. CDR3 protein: CASSTRGEAQETQYF. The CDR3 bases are TGCGCCAGCAGCACCCGGGGGGAGGCCCAAGAGACCCAGTACTTC.

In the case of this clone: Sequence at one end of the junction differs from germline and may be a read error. The chain's CDR3 is CARSQGGDQPQHF. The CDR3 region has the DNA TGCGCCCGCAGCCAGGGGGGGGATCAGCCCCAGCATTTT. The chain links TRBV5-1 to TRBJ1-5, with 7 positions matching TRBD1. CDR1 and CDR2 from the germline V gene are SGHRS and YFSETQ. The CDR3 length is 13 residues.

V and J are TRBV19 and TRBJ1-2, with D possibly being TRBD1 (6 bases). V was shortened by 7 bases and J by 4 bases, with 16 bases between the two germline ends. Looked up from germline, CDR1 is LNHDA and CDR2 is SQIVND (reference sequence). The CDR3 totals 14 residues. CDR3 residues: CASTVRGDLYGYTF. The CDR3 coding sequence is TGTGCCAGTACCGTCAGGGGTGACCTCTATGGCTACACCTTC.

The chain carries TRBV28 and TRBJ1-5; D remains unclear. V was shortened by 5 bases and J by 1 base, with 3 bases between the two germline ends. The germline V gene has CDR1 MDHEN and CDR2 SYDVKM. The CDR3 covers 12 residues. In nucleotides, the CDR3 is TGTGCCAGCAGTCAAAGCAATCAGCCCCAGCATTTT. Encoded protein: CASSQSNQPQHF.

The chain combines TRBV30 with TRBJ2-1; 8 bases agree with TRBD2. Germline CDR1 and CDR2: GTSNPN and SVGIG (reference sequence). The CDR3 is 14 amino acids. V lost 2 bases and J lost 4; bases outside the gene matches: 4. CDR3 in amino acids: CAWSHPGGYNEQFF. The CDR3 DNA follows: TGTGCCTGGAGTCATCCGGGAGGGTACAATGAGCAGTTCTTC.

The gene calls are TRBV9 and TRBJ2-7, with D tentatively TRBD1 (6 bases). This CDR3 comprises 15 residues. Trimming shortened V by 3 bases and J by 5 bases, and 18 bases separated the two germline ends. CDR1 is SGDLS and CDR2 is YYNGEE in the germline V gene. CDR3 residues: CASSATRGGRDEQYF. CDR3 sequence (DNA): TGTGCCAGCAGCGCCACAAGAGGGGGTCGTGACGAGCAGTACTTC.

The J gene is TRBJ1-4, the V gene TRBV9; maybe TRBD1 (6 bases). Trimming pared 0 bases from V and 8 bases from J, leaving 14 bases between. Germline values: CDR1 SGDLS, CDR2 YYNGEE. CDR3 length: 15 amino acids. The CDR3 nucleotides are TGTGCCAGCAGCGTAGCCCCGAGGGGGGGGGAAAAACTGTTTTTT. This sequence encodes CASSVAPRGGEKLFF.

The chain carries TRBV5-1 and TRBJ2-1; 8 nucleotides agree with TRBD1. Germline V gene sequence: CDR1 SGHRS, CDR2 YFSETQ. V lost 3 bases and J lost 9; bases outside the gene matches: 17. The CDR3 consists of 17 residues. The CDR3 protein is CASSYRGTGASFPEQFF. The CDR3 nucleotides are TGCGCCAGCAGCTACAGGGGGACCGGGGCTAGCTTCCCTGAGCAGTTCTTC.

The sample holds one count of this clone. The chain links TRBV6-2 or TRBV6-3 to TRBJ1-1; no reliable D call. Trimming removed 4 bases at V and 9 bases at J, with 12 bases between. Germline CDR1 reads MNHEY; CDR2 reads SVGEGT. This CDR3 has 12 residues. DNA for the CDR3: TGTGCCAGCAGTTTCTCGCCGGCCCAAGCTTTCTTT. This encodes CASSFSPAQAFF.

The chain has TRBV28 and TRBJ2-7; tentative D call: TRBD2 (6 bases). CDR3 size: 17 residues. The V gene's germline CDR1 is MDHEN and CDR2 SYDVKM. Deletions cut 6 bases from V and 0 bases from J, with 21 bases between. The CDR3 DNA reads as TGTGCCAGCAGGCCGTCCCCTAGCGCCTCAAGCTCCTACGAGCAGTACTTC. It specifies CASRPSPSASSSYEQYF. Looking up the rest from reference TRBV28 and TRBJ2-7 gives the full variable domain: DVKVTQSSRYLVKRTGEKVFLECVQDMDHENMFWYRQDPGLGLRLIYFSYDVKMKEKGDIPEGYSVSREKKERFSLILESASTNQTSMYLCASRPSPSASSSYEQYFGPGTRLTVT.

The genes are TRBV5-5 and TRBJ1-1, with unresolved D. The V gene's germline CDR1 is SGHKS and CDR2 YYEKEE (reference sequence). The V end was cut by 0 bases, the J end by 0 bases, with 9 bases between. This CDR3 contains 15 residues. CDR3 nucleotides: TGTGCCAGCAGCTTGGCCGCCACCTTGAACACTGAAGCTTTCTTT. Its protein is CASSLAATLNTEAFF.

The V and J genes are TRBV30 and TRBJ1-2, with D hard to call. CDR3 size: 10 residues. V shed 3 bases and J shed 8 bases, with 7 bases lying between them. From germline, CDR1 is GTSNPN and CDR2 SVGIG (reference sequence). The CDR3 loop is CAWSGVGYTF. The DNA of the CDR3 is TGTGCCTGGAGCGGGGTGGGCTACACCTTC.

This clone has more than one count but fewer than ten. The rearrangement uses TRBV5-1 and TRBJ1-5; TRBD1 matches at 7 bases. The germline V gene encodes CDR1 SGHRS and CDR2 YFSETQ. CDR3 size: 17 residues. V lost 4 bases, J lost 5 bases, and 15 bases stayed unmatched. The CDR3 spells CASSPDGTALDDQPQHF. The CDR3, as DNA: TGCGCCAGCAGCCCGGACGGGACAGCTCTTGACGATCAGCCCCAGCATTTT.

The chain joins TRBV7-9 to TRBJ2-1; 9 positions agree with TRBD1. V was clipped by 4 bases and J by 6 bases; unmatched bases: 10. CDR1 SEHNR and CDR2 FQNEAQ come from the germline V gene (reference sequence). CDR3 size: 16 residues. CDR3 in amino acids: CASSSPRDRVSNEQFF. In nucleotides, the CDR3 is TGTGCCAGCAGCTCCCCCCGGGACAGGGTTTCCAATGAGCAGTTCTTC.

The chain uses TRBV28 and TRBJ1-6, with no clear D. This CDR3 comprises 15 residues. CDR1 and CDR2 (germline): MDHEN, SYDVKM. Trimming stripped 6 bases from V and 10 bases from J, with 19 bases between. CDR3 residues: CASSPPEGKGSPLHF. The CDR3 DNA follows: TGTGCCAGCAGCCCTCCGGAGGGAAAAGGATCACCCCTCCACTTT.

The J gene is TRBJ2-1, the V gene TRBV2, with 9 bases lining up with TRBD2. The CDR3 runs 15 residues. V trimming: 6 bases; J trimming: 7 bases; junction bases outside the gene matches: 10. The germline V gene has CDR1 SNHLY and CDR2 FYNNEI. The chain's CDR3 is CASSRPDLAGNEQFF. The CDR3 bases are TGTGCCAGCAGCAGGCCCGACCTAGCGGGAAATGAGCAGTTCTTC.

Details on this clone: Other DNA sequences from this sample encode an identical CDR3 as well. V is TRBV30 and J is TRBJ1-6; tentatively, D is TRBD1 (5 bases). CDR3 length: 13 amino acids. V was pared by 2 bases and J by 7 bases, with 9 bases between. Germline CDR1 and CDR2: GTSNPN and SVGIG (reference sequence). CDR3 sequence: CAWSSGLNSPLHF. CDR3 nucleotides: TGTGCCTGGAGTTCAGGGCTGAATTCACCCCTCCACTTT.

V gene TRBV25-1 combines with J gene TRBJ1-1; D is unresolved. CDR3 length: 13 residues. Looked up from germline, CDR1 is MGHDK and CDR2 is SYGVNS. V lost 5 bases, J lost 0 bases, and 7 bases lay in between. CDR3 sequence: CASSSRMNTEAFF. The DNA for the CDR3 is TGTGCCAGCAGTTCGCGCATGAACACTGAAGCTTTCTTT.

CDR3 amino acids: CATLPGGTEAFF. The CDR3 DNA is TGTGCCACCCTACCAGGGGGCACTGAAGCTTTCTTT. V usage is TRBV6-5 and J usage is TRBJ1-1; 7 bases line up with TRBD1. Germline V gene data show CDR1 as MNHEY and CDR2 as SVGAGI. CDR3 length: 12 amino acids. With V trimmed by 10 bases and J by 4 bases, 6 bases remained unmatched.

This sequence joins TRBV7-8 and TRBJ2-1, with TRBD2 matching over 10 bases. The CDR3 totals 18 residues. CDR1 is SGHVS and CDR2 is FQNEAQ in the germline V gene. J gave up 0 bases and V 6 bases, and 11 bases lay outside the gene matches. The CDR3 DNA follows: TGTGCCAGCAGTGGGCTAGCGGGAGCCCTAAGCTCCTACAATGAGCAGTTCTTC. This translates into CASSGLAGALSSYNEQFF.

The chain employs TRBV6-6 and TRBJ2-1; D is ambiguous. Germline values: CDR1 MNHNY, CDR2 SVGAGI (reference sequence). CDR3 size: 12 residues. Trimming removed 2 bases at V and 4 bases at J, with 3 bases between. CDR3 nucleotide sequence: TGTGCCAGCAGTTACCCTTACAATGAGCAGTTCTTC. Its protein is CASSYPYNEQFF.

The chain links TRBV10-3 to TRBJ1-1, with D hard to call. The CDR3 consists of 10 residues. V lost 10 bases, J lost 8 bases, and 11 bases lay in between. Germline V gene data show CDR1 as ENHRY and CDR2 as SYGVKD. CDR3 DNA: TGTGCCACCCTAGGGCGCGAAGCTTTCTTT. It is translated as CATLGREAFF.

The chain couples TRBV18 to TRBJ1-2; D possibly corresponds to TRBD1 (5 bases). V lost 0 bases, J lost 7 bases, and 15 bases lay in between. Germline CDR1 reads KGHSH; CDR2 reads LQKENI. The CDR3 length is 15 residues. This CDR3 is CASSPPVKGHGGYTF. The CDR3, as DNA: TGTGCCAGCTCACCACCGGTTAAGGGGCATGGTGGCTACACCTTC.